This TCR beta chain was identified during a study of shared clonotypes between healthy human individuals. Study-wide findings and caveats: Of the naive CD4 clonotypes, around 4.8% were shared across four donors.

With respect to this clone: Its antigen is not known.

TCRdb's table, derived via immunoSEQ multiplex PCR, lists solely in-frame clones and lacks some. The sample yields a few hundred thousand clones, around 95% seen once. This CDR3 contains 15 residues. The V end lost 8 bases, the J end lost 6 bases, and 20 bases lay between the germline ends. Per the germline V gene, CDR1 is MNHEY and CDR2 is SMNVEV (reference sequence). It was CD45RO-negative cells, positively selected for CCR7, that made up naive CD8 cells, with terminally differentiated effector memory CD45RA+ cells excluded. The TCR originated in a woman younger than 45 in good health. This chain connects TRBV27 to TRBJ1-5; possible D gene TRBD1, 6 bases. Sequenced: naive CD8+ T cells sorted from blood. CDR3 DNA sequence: TGTGCCAGCCAGTCGCCGGGACATAATCCTCAGCCCCAGCATTTT. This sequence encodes CASQSPGHNPQPQHF.